Described below is a single T cell receptor beta chain sequence and its context. Its target is not known. Trimming removed 2 bases from V and 7 bases from J, with 20 bases in between. CDR1 is SEHNR and CDR2 is FQNEAQ in the germline V gene (reference sequence). This CDR3 has 17 amino acids. The record originates from a study of radiotherapy plus CTLA-4 blockade in lung cancer. Produced via immunoSEQ multiplex PCR; TCRdb's table is partial and in-frame only. The profile shows about 73,000 clones, about nine tenths of them singletons. Regarding the study as a whole: The study found tumor-derived TCR clones expanded in blood after radiotherapy plus ipilimumab.

Sample: peripheral blood, taken from a patient treated with radiotherapy plus ipilimumab. The clonotype originates from a human donor with non-small cell lung cancer that progressed on radiotherapy plus ipilimumab. The chain carries TRBV7-9 and TRBJ1-4; D possibly corresponds to TRBD1 (6 bases). The CDR3 loop reads CASSLYVGRRGAEKLFF. The CDR3 nucleotides are TGTGCCAGCAGCTTATACGTCGGACGCAGGGGTGCTGAAAAACTGTTTTTT.